This TCR beta chain was captured in a study of regulatory T cells in long-lasting Graves disease. Time point denoted: newly diagnosed GD, antithyroid drugs for less than 3 months. From PBMCs, RNA was extracted and then used to make the TCR library. The patients were enrolled through endocrinology in Xi'an, China. Trimming removed 2 bases from V and 6 bases from J, with 16 bases in between. This CDR3 comprises 15 residues. This clonotype was recorded at least ten times. Its cognate antigen is unknown. General study results and limits: Persistent disease exhibited a predilection for TRBV28, TRBJ1-2 and TRBJ2-5. Newly diagnosed patients shared more than 750 public clonotypes; persistent patients shared approximately 2,700.

To make TCR beta libraries, researchers used iRepertoire HTBI primers and Arm-PCR of CDR3 regions. From the multiplex PCR reads, TCRdb called clonotypes with MiXCR, one entry per CDR3 protein. The data contain hundreds of thousands of distinct CDR3 sequences, around 17% of them singletons. The sample also formed part of further work on T cells in Graves' hyperthyroidism and ophthalmopathy. Per that study: Using the HTBI primer set, a first-round RT-PCR was run on the TCR CDR3.

The source of this sequence is a woman younger than 45 with Graves disease. This material consisted of peripheral blood mononuclear cells (PBMCs), taken at new diagnosis, from a patient treated with antithyroid drugs. This rearrangement joins TRBV12-3 or TRBV12-4 to TRBJ1-2, with D perhaps matching TRBD1 (5 bases). CDR3 DNA: TGTGCCAGCAGTTTACGGTCAGGGCTATTTAATGGCTACACCTTC. Translating gives CASSLRSGLFNGYTF.